Each of the 31 T cell receptor beta chains below was sequenced from the same sample in a study of blood T cell repertoires in COVID-19. Data came from immunoSEQ multiplex PCR; TCRdb stores just in-frame clones and leaves some out. The profile shows 310,000 or so clones, around 87% of them singletons. Sequenced sample: PBMCs or T cells enriched from blood (not recorded which). Receptors originate from a woman aged 18-29 years with acute COVID-19.

The chain recombines TRBV11-2 with TRBJ2-7; TRBD1 matches 7 bases. V shed 5 bases, J shed 0 bases, and the junction held 13 bases outside the gene matches. This CDR3 region has 17 residues. The germline V gene encodes CDR1 SGHAT and CDR2 FQNNGV. The chain's CDR3 is CASSLGPTGISSYEQYF. The CDR3 nucleotides are TGTGCCAGCAGCCTGGGCCCGACAGGGATCAGCTCCTACGAGCAGTACTTC.

This rearrangement joins TRBV29-1 to TRBJ2-1; 13 bases are a match to TRBD2. The germline gives CDR1 SQVTM, CDR2 ANQGSEA. The CDR3 extends over 15 amino acids. V trimming: 3 bases; J trimming: 8 bases; junction bases outside the gene matches: 7. CDR3 coding DNA: TGCAGCGTTGAGACTACTAGCGGGAGGGTTGATGAGCAGTTCTTC. Its protein is CSVETTSGRVDEQFF.

This clone was detected only once. The rearrangement uses TRBV7-9 and TRBJ2-1; 8 bases map to TRBD1. This CDR3 has 16 amino acids. Unmatched junction bases numbered 13, after V lost 4 bases and J lost 8 bases. Germline CDR1 SEHNR, CDR2 FQNEAQ (reference sequence). CDR3 loop: CASSSTAGGAFYEQFF. CDR3 bases: TGTGCCAGCAGCTCAACCGCAGGGGGCGCTTTCTATGAGCAGTTCTTC.

The V call is TRBV6-5, the J call TRBJ1-2, with 7 bases lining up with TRBD1. The V and J ends lost 8 bases and 4 bases, in that order; junction bases with no gene match: 4. CDR1 and CDR2 (germline): MNHEY, SVGAGI. The CDR3 has 12 residues. The CDR3 nucleotides are TGTGCCAGCCACCAGGGGGGCTATGGCTACACCTTC. Its protein is CASHQGGYGYTF.

V is TRBV30 and J is TRBJ2-7, with D maybe TRBD1 (6 bases). This CDR3 has 17 residues. Germline CDR1 reads GTSNPN; CDR2 reads SVGIG (reference sequence). V dropped 4 bases and J dropped 2 bases, with 24 bases sitting between them. DNA of the CDR3: TGTGCCTGGACAACCCTAAGCTTGGACAGTTTTACCTACGAGCAGTACTTC. Its protein is CAWTTLSLDSFTYEQYF.

The chain is built from TRBV2 and TRBJ2-1; 8 bases agree with TRBD2. V shed 3 bases, J shed 4 bases, and the junction held 5 bases outside the gene matches. The CDR3 totals 15 residues. Germline V lookup: CDR1 SNHLY, CDR2 FYNNEI. CDR3 protein: CASSDLAGPYNEQFF. Here the CDR3 DNA reads TGTGCCAGCAGTGATTTAGCGGGACCTTACAATGAGCAGTTCTTC.

The chain employs TRBV5-8 and TRBJ2-2; TRBD1 matches at 9 bases. Germline loops: CDR1 SGHTS, CDR2 YDEGEE. The V gene end was trimmed by 5 bases and the J gene end by 8 bases; junction bases not matched to a gene: 10. The CDR3 has 15 amino acids. CDR3 nucleotide sequence: TGTGCCAGCAGACGGACAGGGGCCACTGCTGGGGAGCTGTTTTTT. Translation gives CASRRTGATAGELFF.

This chain uses TRBV11-2 with TRBJ1-2; 9 nucleotides match TRBD1. Germline assignment: CDR1 SGHAT and CDR2 FQNNGV. V dropped 2 bases and J dropped 8; count of bases not matched to a gene: 6. The CDR3 contains 14 residues. The CDR3 sequence is CASSLTGTGKGYTF. CDR3 in DNA: TGTGCCAGCAGCTTAACCGGGACAGGGAAGGGCTACACCTTC.

The V call is TRBV7-2, the J call TRBJ1-5, with D possibly TRBD1 on 5 matching bases. The CDR3 has 16 residues. Germline CDR1 is SGHTA and CDR2 is FQGNSA. The germline V and J ends were trimmed by 1 base and 0 bases, with 10 bases remaining between them. The CDR3 is CASSLVGGYSNQPQHF. The CDR3 coding sequence is TGTGCCAGCAGCTTAGTCGGGGGATATAGCAATCAGCCCCAGCATTTT.

This clone was recorded only once. The CDR3 region is CASSLATSGRGAGELFF. The CDR3 DNA is TGTGCCAGCAGCTTAGCGACTAGCGGGAGGGGCGCCGGGGAGCTGTTTTTT. The V and J genes are TRBV7-9 and TRBJ2-2, with TRBD2 matching 14 bases. V dropped 0 bases and J dropped 6; count of bases not matched to a gene: 3. The germline CDR1 and CDR2 sequences are SEHNR and FQNEAQ (reference sequence). The CDR3 is made up of 17 amino acids.

The table lists this clone with many counts. The chain has TRBV4-2 and TRBJ1-1; 7 bases agree with TRBD1. Germline lookup yields CDR1 LGHNA and CDR2 YNFKEQ. The V gene end was trimmed by 1 base and the J gene end by 0 bases; junction bases not matched to a gene: 5. This CDR3 spans 16 amino acids. CDR3 loop: CASSQASTGLNTEAFF. The CDR3 nucleotides read TGTGCCAGCAGCCAAGCCTCGACAGGGCTGAACACTGAAGCTTTCTTT.

The chain uses TRBV28 and TRBJ1-6, with D maybe TRBD1 (5 bases). Between the trimmed V and J ends, which lost 6 bases and 10 bases, there was a span of 16 bases. CDR1 is MDHEN, CDR2 SYDVKM, per germline. This CDR3 region has 14 residues. The CDR3: CASSRTNRPSPLHF. CDR3 sequence (DNA): TGTGCCAGCAGCCGGACTAACAGGCCCTCACCCCTCCACTTT.

The sample holds many counts of this clone. The rearrangement links TRBV4-3 to TRBJ2-7; 13 bases line up with TRBD2. In germline, CDR1 is LGHNA, CDR2 YSLEER. The CDR3 length is 16 residues. With V trimmed by 5 bases and J by 2 bases, 6 bases remained unmatched. The CDR3 nucleotides are TGCGCCAGCAGCGACGGACTAGCGGGAGAAACCTACGAGCAGTACTTC. This sequence encodes CASSDGLAGETYEQYF.

The CDR3 sequence: CASSQDAPGLVPNEQFF. The CDR3 DNA is TGTGCCAGCAGCCAAGACGCACCGGGACTAGTCCCCAATGAGCAGTTCTTC. V is TRBV14 and J is TRBJ2-1; 8 bases match TRBD2. The CDR3 is made up of 17 amino acids. V lost 0 bases, J lost 6 bases, and 10 bases stayed unmatched. Per the germline V gene, CDR1 is SGHDN and CDR2 is FVKESK.

The V and J genes are TRBV5-1 and TRBJ2-7, with D possibly being TRBD2 (5 bases). V was cut by 5 bases and J by 2 bases, with 14 bases left in between. The CDR3 contains 14 residues. Germline CDR1 and CDR2: SGHRS and YFSETQ. Here the CDR3 reads CASSTVSGTYEQYF. Here the CDR3 DNA reads TGCGCCAGCAGTACGGTCTCCGGGACCTACGAGCAGTACTTC.

The rearrangement joins TRBV7-9 to TRBJ2-5; TRBD2 agrees at 8 bases. Germline V lookup: CDR1 SEHNR, CDR2 FQNEAQ (reference sequence). The CDR3 sequence is 15 residues long. The junction had 6 bases not matched to a gene; V was cut back by 5 bases and J by 1 base. CDR3 sequence (DNA): TGTGCCAGCAGCCCAGTAGCGGGGATCCAAGAGACCCAGTACTTC. Amino acid sequence: CASSPVAGIQETQYF.

The chain employs TRBV19 and TRBJ1-5; 7 nucleotides match TRBD1. Per the germline V gene, CDR1 is LNHDA and CDR2 is SQIVND (reference sequence). The CDR3 is made up of 15 amino acids. The V segment lost 7 bases and the J segment 3 bases; nucleotides outside the gene matches: 9. CDR3: CASKQDRVINQPQHF. The CDR3 DNA reads TGTGCCAGTAAACAAGACAGGGTGATCAATCAGCCCCAGCATTTT.

This clone was detected only a few times. The gene calls are TRBV5-1 and TRBJ1-2, with 7 bases fitting TRBD1. Losses at the gene ends were 3 bases for V and 1 base for J; bases not matched to a gene: 6. Germline CDR1 is SGHRS and CDR2 is YFSETQ. The CDR3 consists of 15 residues. This CDR3 is CASSSGDRVNYGYTF. For the CDR3, the DNA is TGCGCCAGCAGCTCTGGGGACAGAGTTAACTATGGCTACACCTTC.

This clone was detected a few times. J is TRBJ2-5 and V is TRBV12-5; 9 bases match TRBD1. V shed 0 bases and J 2 bases; nucleotides not matched to a gene: 19. The CDR3 has 21 amino acids. Germline-derived CDR1 and CDR2 are LGHNT and FRNRAP. CDR3 region: CASGLVPDGQGPGRSQETQYF. CDR3 DNA sequence: TGTGCTAGTGGTTTGGTACCTGATGGACAGGGGCCGGGCCGTAGTCAAGAGACCCAGTACTTC. Together with reference TRBV12-5 and TRBJ2-5, the CDR3 gives the full variable domain: DARVTQTPRHKVTEMGQEVTMRCQPILGHNTVFWYRQTMMQGLELLAYFRNRAPLDDSGMPKDRFSAEMPDATLATLKIQPSEPRDSAVYFCASGLVPDGQGPGRSQETQYFGPGTRLLVL.

In this sample, this clone turned up a few times. V gene TRBV6-5 combines with J gene TRBJ2-7, with 7 nucleotides matching TRBD2. The CDR3 contains 13 residues. Germline loops: CDR1 MNHEY, CDR2 SVGAGI. The V and J ends lost 7 bases and 4 bases, in that order; junction bases with no gene match: 7. CDR3 nucleotides: TGTGCCAGCAACAGGACTAGGTATTACGAGCAGTACTTC. It translates to CASNRTRYYEQYF.

The chain has TRBV29-1 and TRBJ2-7; possibly TRBD1 for D (6 bases). The CDR3 is 13 residues long. Germline CDR1 reads SQVTM; CDR2 reads ANQGSEA. V dropped 4 bases and J dropped 3 bases, with 13 bases sitting between them. CDR3 loop: CSVAGRGGYEQYF. CDR3 nucleotide sequence: TGCAGCGTTGCCGGCAGGGGTGGCTACGAGCAGTACTTC.

The table lists this clone with a few counts. This sequence joins TRBV27 and TRBJ2-2; 10 bases fit TRBD1. Germline V gives CDR1 MNHEY, CDR2 SMNVEV (reference sequence). Trimming took 0 bases from V and 2 from J; bases not matched to a gene: 3. The CDR3 has 17 amino acids. CDR3 bases: TGTGCCAGCAGTTTATCGGGACAGGGGTTCAACACCGGGGAGCTGTTTTTT. It translates to CASSLSGQGFNTGELFF.

The chain recombines TRBV5-4 with TRBJ1-6, with 10 bases matching TRBD1. This CDR3 is 15 amino acids long. Unmatched junction bases numbered 4, after V lost 2 bases and J lost 8 bases. Germline values: CDR1 SGHNT, CDR2 YYREEE (reference sequence). The CDR3 nucleotides are TGTGCCAGCAGCTTAACCGGGACAGGGGATTCACCCCTCCACTTT. Its protein product is CASSLTGTGDSPLHF.

This CDR3 is CASSDWLSSNQPQHF. The CDR3 DNA reads TGTGCCAGTAGTGATTGGCTCAGTAGCAATCAGCCCCAGCATTTT. This rearrangement joins TRBV19 to TRBJ1-5; D remains ambiguous. V was pared by 5 bases and J by 0 bases, with 11 bases between. Germline loops: CDR1 LNHDA, CDR2 SQIVND (reference sequence). The CDR3 loop spans 15 amino acids.

The chain recombines TRBV6-5 with TRBJ2-7, with TRBD1 matching over 10 bases. Trimming removed 6 bases from V and 4 bases from J; junction bases left unmatched: 9. The CDR3 loop spans 15 amino acids. The germline V gene encodes CDR1 MNHEY and CDR2 SVGAGI. This CDR3 is CASRAPPGQGYEQYF. Written as DNA, the CDR3 is TGTGCCAGCAGGGCACCACCGGGACAGGGGTACGAGCAGTACTTC.

This clone was observed a single time. V is TRBV25-1 and J is TRBJ1-2; D is perhaps TRBD1 (5 bases). Trimming removed 2 bases from V and 8 bases from J, with 9 bases in between. CDR1 is MGHDK and CDR2 is SYGVNS in the germline V gene. The CDR3 is made up of 12 amino acids. CDR3 loop: CASSEQGYGYTF. The CDR3 DNA reads TGTGCCAGCAGTGAACAGGGATACGGCTACACCTTC.

This sequence joins TRBV18 and TRBJ1-2, with D perhaps matching TRBD1 (6 bases). Trimming removed 2 bases at V and 4 bases at J, with 23 bases between. The CDR3 extends over 18 amino acids. Per germline, CDR1 KGHSH and CDR2 LQKENI. The CDR3 DNA sequence: TGTGCCAGCTCACCAATCCAAGGGGGTGACCAGACAACCTATGGCTACACCTTC. This translates into CASSPIQGGDQTTYGYTF.

The CDR3 DNA follows: TGTGCCAGCAGCTTAAAACGGTTTAGCGGGGACACCGGGGAGCTGTTTTTT. Protein product: CASSLKRFSGDTGELFF. The V and J genes are TRBV7-3 and TRBJ2-2; TRBD2 matches at 8 bases. Germline V gives CDR1 SGHTA, CDR2 FQGTGA. Trimming took 1 base from V and 3 from J; bases not matched to a gene: 7. The CDR3 length is 17 residues. The full variable domain, with the rest looked up from reference TRBV7-3 and TRBJ2-2, is GAGVSQTPSNKVTEKGKYVELRCDPISGHTALYWYRQSLGQGPEFLIYFQGTGAADDSGLPNDRFFAVRPEGSVSTLKIQRTERGDSAVYLCASSLKRFSGDTGELFFGEGSRLTVL.

The chain is built from TRBV19 and TRBJ1-5; 12 positions agree with TRBD1. This CDR3 contains 17 residues. Germline assignment: CDR1 LNHDA and CDR2 SQIVND (reference sequence). Unmatched junction bases numbered 8, after V lost 4 bases and J lost 4 bases. The CDR3 sequence is CASSTEGGQGANQPQHF. The CDR3 DNA reads TGTGCCAGTAGTACCGAGGGGGGACAGGGGGCAAATCAGCCCCAGCATTTT.

This sequence joins TRBV18 and TRBJ2-2, with a tentative D call TRBD2 (6 bases). The ends were cut back, 0 bases at V and 6 bases at J, with 14 bases in the middle. The CDR3 length is 16 residues. Germline V CDR1 and CDR2: KGHSH, LQKENI. The CDR3 spells CASSPPSREVPGELFF. Here the CDR3 DNA reads TGTGCCAGCTCACCACCGTCGAGGGAGGTCCCCGGGGAGCTGTTTTTT.

The chain links TRBV7-9 to TRBJ2-5; perhaps TRBD2 as D (5 bases). Per germline, CDR1 SEHNR and CDR2 FQNEAQ (reference sequence). V gave up 1 base and J gave up 1 base, with 7 bases separating them. This CDR3 has 14 amino acids. The CDR3 protein is CASSLGGGQETQYF. Written as DNA, the CDR3 is TGTGCCAGCAGCTTAGGTGGAGGCCAAGAGACCCAGTACTTC.